This T cell receptor beta chain was identified in a study of blood T cell repertoires in COVID-19. Study at large: T cells, B-cell-depleted T cells, or PBMCs provided the cDNA or gDNA that served as material.

Sequenced by immunoSEQ multiplex PCR; TCRdb stores in-frame clones only, minus some. The sample contains under 300,000 clones, roughly 90% of which appear only once. Sequenced input: PBMCs or T cells enriched from blood (not recorded which). This TCR came from a woman aged 25-40 years who had recovered from COVID-19.

The CDR3 DNA reads TGTGCCAGCAGCCCACAGGGACAGCCGTACGAGCAGTACTTC. It specifies CASSPQGQPYEQYF. The rearrangement links TRBV7-9 to TRBJ2-7; 7 bases agree with TRBD1. Germline V CDR1 and CDR2: SEHNR, FQNEAQ (reference sequence). This CDR3 spans 14 amino acids. V was pared by 5 bases and J by 4 bases, with 8 bases of the junction left unmatched.